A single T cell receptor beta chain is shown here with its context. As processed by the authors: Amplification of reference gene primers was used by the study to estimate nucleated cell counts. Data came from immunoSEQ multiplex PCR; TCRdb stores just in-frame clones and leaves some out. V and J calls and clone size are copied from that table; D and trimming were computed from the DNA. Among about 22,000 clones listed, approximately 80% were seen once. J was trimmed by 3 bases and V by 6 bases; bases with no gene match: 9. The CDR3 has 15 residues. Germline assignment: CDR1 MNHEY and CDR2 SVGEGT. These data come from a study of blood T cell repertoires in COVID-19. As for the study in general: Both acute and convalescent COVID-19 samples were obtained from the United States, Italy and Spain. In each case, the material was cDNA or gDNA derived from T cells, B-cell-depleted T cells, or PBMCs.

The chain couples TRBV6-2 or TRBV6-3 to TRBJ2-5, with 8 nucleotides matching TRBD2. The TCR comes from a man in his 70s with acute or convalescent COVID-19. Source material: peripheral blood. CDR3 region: CASSALLAEKETQYF. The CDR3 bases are TGTGCCAGCAGCGCTTTACTAGCGGAAAAAGAGACCCAGTACTTC.